This passage covers 20 T cell receptor beta chains from one sample sequenced in a study of cytomegalovirus exposure and HLA in healthy donors. Repertoires were generated with immunoSEQ multiplex PCR, while TCRdb's copy carries only in-frame clones and drops some. The data show some 140,000 clones, 65% to 90% seen once. Sequences were obtained from PBMCs. The receptors derive from a man between 18 and 29 years old in good health and CMV-seropositive.

The gene calls are TRBV14 and TRBJ2-3, with a weak D call TRBD2 (5 bases). This CDR3 region has 18 residues. Germline V gives CDR1 SGHDN, CDR2 FVKESK. Trimming removed 0 bases from V and 4 bases from J, with 20 bases in between. The CDR3, as DNA: TGTGCCAGCAGCCAAGAGAGGAAACTTTTGGACTTTTCAGATACGCAGTATTTT. It specifies CASSQERKLLDFSDTQYF. The entire variable domain, with the rest obtained from reference TRBV14 and TRBJ2-3, is as follows: EAGVTQFPSHSVIEKGQTVTLRCDPISGHDNLYWYRRVMGKEIKFLLHFVKESKQDESGMPNNRFLAERTGGTYSTLKVQPAELEDSGVYFCASSQERKLLDFSDTQYFGPGTRLTVL.

J is TRBJ2-2 and V is TRBV6-6, with D possibly TRBD2 on 6 matching bases. This CDR3 is built from 16 residues. Germline CDR1 is MNHNY and CDR2 is SVGAGI (reference sequence). Trimming took off 2 bases at V and 1 base at J, with 11 bases between the two ends. Here the CDR3 reads CASSYGPGVNTGELFF. The CDR3 DNA reads TGTGCCAGCAGTTACGGTCCGGGAGTGAACACCGGGGAGCTGTTTTTT.

The chain carries TRBV9 and TRBJ2-3, with TRBD1 as a possible D gene (6 bases). CDR3 length: 16 amino acids. V lost 4 bases and J 2 bases, leaving 17 bases between the germline ends. Germline V lookup: CDR1 SGDLS, CDR2 YYNGEE. The CDR3 DNA follows: TGTGCCAGCAGCCCTCCGGGGACACTTCTCACAGATACGCAGTATTTT. Its protein product is CASSPPGTLLTDTQYF.

The chain combines TRBV19 with TRBJ1-1, with a possible D match to TRBD1 (6 bases). V dropped 9 bases and J dropped 0 bases, with 14 bases sitting between them. The CDR3 is made up of 14 amino acids. Germline lookup yields CDR1 LNHDA and CDR2 SQIVND (reference sequence). CDR3 in amino acids: CASLTGPLNTEAFF. DNA of the CDR3: TGTGCCAGCTTGACAGGCCCCCTGAACACTGAAGCTTTCTTT.

This clone has just a few counts. This chain uses TRBV7-9 with TRBJ1-6; 7 bases are a match to TRBD1. Trimming removed 5 bases from V and 10 bases from J; junction bases left unmatched: 8. The CDR3 totals 14 residues. The germline CDR1 and CDR2 sequences are SEHNR and FQNEAQ (reference sequence). The CDR3 region has the DNA TGTGCCAGCAGCGCCGACAGGGTCAAGTCACCCCTCCACTTT. This encodes CASSADRVKSPLHF.

The chain joins TRBV19 to TRBJ1-1, with D unclear. V shed 5 bases and J shed 1 base, with 14 bases lying between them. The CDR3 loop spans 15 amino acids. From germline, CDR1 is LNHDA and CDR2 SQIVND (reference sequence). The CDR3 nucleotides read TGTGCCAGTAGTCTAACCGACATATGGAACACTGAAGCTTTCTTT. It encodes CASSLTDIWNTEAFF. Drawing the rest from reference TRBV19 and TRBJ1-1, the complete variable domain is DGGITQSPKYLFRKEGQNVTLSCEQNLNHDAMYWYRQDPGQGLRLIYYSQIVNDFQKGDIAEGYSVSREKKESFPLTVTSAQKNPTAFYLCASSLTDIWNTEAFFGQGTRLTVV.

The chain links TRBV15 to TRBJ2-7; 8 bases agree with TRBD1. Germline V gene lookup returns CDR1 LNHNV and CDR2 YYDKDF (reference sequence). V shed 7 bases, J shed 2 bases, and the junction held 7 bases outside the gene matches. The CDR3 is 14 amino acids. The CDR3 loop reads CATKRGTGPYEQYF. DNA for the CDR3: TGTGCCACCAAGCGCGGGACAGGACCCTACGAGCAGTACTTC.

This clone was detected many times. CDR3 sequence: CSVSREQPLYEQFF. The CDR3 DNA reads TGCAGCGTTTCCCGGGAACAACCCTTATATGAGCAGTTCTTC. The genes are TRBV29-1 and TRBJ2-1; D might be TRBD2 (5 bases). The CDR3 has 14 amino acids. Per the germline V gene, CDR1 is SQVTM and CDR2 is ANQGSEA. V was cut by 5 bases and J by 8 bases, with 19 bases left in between.

The genes are TRBV6-5 and TRBJ1-1; maybe TRBD1 (5 bases). Trimming cost V 7 bases and J 4 bases, with 16 bases left between them. The germline V gene encodes CDR1 MNHEY and CDR2 SVGAGI. This CDR3 spans 14 amino acids. The CDR3 DNA sequence: TGTGCCAGCAAACTGGGGACGGGGGGCACTGAAGCTTTCTTT. Its translation is CASKLGTGGTEAFF.

V gene TRBV7-2 combines with J gene TRBJ1-5; the D is unclear. The CDR3 spans 15 residues. Per germline, CDR1 SGHTA and CDR2 FQGNSA. V was clipped by 5 bases and J by 1 base, with 12 bases between them. CDR3 region: CASSPEAGSNQPQHF. The DNA of the CDR3 is TGTGCCAGCAGCCCTGAGGCGGGGAGCAATCAGCCCCAGCATTTT.

This chain joins TRBV6-6 and TRBJ1-1; TRBD1 aligns across 8 bases. Germline lookup yields CDR1 MNHNY and CDR2 SVGAGI (reference sequence). Trimming took 6 bases from V and 1 from J; bases not matched to a gene: 7. CDR3 length: 15 amino acids. The CDR3 DNA reads as TGTGCCAGCAGAACCGATGACAGGGGGAACACTGAAGCTTTCTTT. Translating gives CASRTDDRGNTEAFF.

This chain connects TRBV2 to TRBJ1-1; D not resolved. Per germline, CDR1 SNHLY and CDR2 FYNNEI. This CDR3 is 14 amino acids long. V was pared by 4 bases and J by 4 bases, with 13 bases between. DNA of the CDR3: TGTGCCAGCAGTGGAGAGGTGGGTGCCACTGAAGCTTTCTTT. Its protein is CASSGEVGATEAFF.

The rearrangement uses TRBV27 and TRBJ1-2; 7 nucleotides align to TRBD1. Germline V gene lookup returns CDR1 MNHEY and CDR2 SMNVEV (reference sequence). V lost 5 bases, J lost 2 bases, and 11 bases stayed unmatched. The CDR3 contains 16 residues. The CDR3 loop reads CASSPPMTGSNYGYTF. The CDR3 bases are TGTGCCAGCAGTCCCCCAATGACAGGGAGCAACTATGGCTACACCTTC.

The gene calls are TRBV18 and TRBJ2-1; TRBD2 might be the D (5 bases). The V and J ends lost 3 bases and 0 bases respectively, with 15 bases between them. The CDR3 contains 17 residues. The germline gives CDR1 KGHSH, CDR2 LQKENI. The CDR3 bases are TGTGCCAGCTCACCTAACCGGGTGGGGAGCTCCTACAATGAGCAGTTCTTC. It codes for CASSPNRVGSSYNEQFF.

This chain links TRBV4-3 with TRBJ1-3; 8 nucleotides agree with TRBD1. With 1 base clipped from V and 4 bases from J, the junction kept 9 bases outside the gene matches. The CDR3 spans 17 residues. The germline V gene has CDR1 LGHNA and CDR2 YSLEER. In DNA form, the CDR3 reads TGCGCCAGCAGCCAAGTGTGGGGACAGGCGGACGGAAACACCATATATTTT. It translates to CASSQVWGQADGNTIYF.

This chain joins TRBV7-2 and TRBJ2-1; the D gene is possibly TRBD2 (5 bases). The CDR3 is made up of 13 amino acids. Per the germline V gene, CDR1 is SGHTA and CDR2 is FQGNSA. Trimming cost V 8 bases and J 5 bases, with 13 bases left between them. This chain's CDR3 is CASLEGTNNEQFF. The DNA for the CDR3 is TGTGCCAGCTTAGAGGGTACGAACAATGAGCAGTTCTTC. The full variable domain, its missing parts supplied by reference TRBV7-2 and TRBJ2-1, is GAGVSQSPSNKVTEKGKDVELRCDPISGHTALYWYRQSLGQGLEFLIYFQGNSAPDKSGLPSDRFSAERTGGSVSTLTIQRTQQEDSAVYLCASLEGTNNEQFFGPGTRLTVL.

The chain uses TRBV6-1 and TRBJ2-2; no reliable D call. The CDR3 consists of 15 residues. The germline V and J ends were trimmed by 2 bases and 4 bases, with 11 bases remaining between them. Germline loops: CDR1 MNHNS, CDR2 SASEGT. Here the CDR3 DNA reads TGTGCCAGCAGTGAACCCGGAATAGCCACCGGGGAGCTGTTTTTT. Encoded protein: CASSEPGIATGELFF.

The chain links TRBV4-2 to TRBJ2-7; the D is unclear. There are 16 residues in the CDR3. V was trimmed by 1 base and J by 3 bases, leaving 16 bases between them. Germline V gene lookup returns CDR1 LGHNA and CDR2 YNFKEQ. CDR3 sequence: CASSQGSETTLYEQYF. The CDR3 bases are TGTGCCAGCAGCCAAGGAAGTGAGACAACCCTCTACGAGCAGTACTTC.

CDR3 in amino acids: CAISSGKTGYPSSSGNTIYF. The CDR3 region has the DNA TGTGCCATCAGTAGTGGAAAGACAGGGTACCCCTCTAGCTCTGGAAACACCATATATTTT. The chain employs TRBV10-3 and TRBJ1-3, with 7 bases that match TRBD1. The CDR3 has 20 amino acids. Trimming cost V 5 bases and J 0 bases; bases outside gene matches: 19. Germline V gene lookup returns CDR1 ENHRY and CDR2 SYGVKD.

The J gene is TRBJ2-2, the V gene TRBV6-5, with a weak D call TRBD2 (6 bases). V was trimmed by 5 bases and J by 0 bases, leaving 10 bases between them. The CDR3 is made up of 15 amino acids. CDR1 and CDR2 from the germline V gene are MNHEY and SVGAGI. The CDR3 DNA is TGTGCCAGCAGTCCCGCGGGGACGAACACCGGGGAGCTGTTTTTT. This encodes CASSPAGTNTGELFF.